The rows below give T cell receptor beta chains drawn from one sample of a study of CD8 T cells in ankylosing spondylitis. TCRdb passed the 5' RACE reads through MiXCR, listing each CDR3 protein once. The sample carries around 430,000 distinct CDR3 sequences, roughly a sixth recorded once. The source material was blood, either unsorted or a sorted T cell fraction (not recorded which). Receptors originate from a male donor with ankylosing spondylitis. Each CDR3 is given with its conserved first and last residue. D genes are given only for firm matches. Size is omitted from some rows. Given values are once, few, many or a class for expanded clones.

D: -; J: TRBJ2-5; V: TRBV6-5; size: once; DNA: TGTGCCAGCAGTTACTCGATTACAGCAGGCGAGACCCAGTACTTC; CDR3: CASSYSITAGETQYF
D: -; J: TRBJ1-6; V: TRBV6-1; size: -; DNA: TGTGCCAGCAACCATCGTGGTTATAATTCACCCCTCCACTTT; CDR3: CASNHRGYNSPLHF
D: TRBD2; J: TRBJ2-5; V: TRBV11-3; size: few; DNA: TGTGCCAGCAGCTTAGTAGCGGGGGTGGGAGAGACCCAGTACTTC; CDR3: CASSLVAGVGETQYF
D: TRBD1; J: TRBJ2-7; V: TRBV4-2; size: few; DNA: TGTGCCAGCAGCCGGGACAGAGGGAGCGAGCAGTACTTC; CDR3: CASSRDRGSEQYF
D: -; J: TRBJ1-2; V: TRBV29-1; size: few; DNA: TGCAGCGTTGTAATATTCTTTGAGGGGTATGGCTACACCTTC; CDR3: CSVVIFFEGYGYTF
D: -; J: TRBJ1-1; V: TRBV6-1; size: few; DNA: TGTGCCAGCACACAGACTCGGGGAACTGAAGCTTTCTTT; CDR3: CASTQTRGTEAFF
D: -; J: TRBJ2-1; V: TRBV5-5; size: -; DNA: TGTGCCAGCAGCTCGATTTCCGGGACCACCGGGCAGTTCTTC; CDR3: CASSSISGTTGQFF
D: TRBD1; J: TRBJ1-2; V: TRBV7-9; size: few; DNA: TGTGCCAGCAGCTTCACCGGACAGGGGAACTATGGCTACACCTTC; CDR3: CASSFTGQGNYGYTF
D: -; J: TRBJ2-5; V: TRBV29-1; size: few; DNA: TGCAGCGTTAGACCCCAAGAGACCCAGTACTTC; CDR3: CSVRPQETQYF
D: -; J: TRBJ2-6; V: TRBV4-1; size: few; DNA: TGCGCCAGCAGCCAAGGCCCCCCAGACAGCTCTGGGGCCAACGTCCTGACTTTC; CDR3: CASSQGPPDSSGANVLTF
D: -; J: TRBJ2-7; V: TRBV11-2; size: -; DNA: TGTGCCAGCAGCCCTGTACAGGTTTCCTACGAGCAGTACTTC; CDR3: CASSPVQVSYEQYF
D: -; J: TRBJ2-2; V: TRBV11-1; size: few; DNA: TGTGCCAGCAGCTTGACTCCATCGCCCGGGGAGCTGTTTTTT; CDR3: CASSLTPSPGELFF
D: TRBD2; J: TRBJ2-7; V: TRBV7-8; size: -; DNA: TGTGCCAGCAGCTTGGTGCGCGGGAGCGCCTACGAGCAGTACTTC; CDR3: CASSLVRGSAYEQYF
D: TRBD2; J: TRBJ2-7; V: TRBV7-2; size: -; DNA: TGTGCCAGCAGCTTACTGGCGGGAGCCTACGAGCAGTACTTC; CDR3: CASSLLAGAYEQYF
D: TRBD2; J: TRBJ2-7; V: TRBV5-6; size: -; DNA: TGTGCCAGCAGCCCTCGCGGCGGGAGCTCCTACGAGCAGTACTTC; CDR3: CASSPRGGSSYEQYF
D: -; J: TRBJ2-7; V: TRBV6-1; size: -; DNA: TGTGCCAGCACATTGTCCTACGAGCAGTACTTC; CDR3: CASTLSYEQYF
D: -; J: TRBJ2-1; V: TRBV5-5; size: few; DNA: TGTGCCAGCAGCTTGAGGGACCAGGTATGGAATGAGCAGTTCTTC; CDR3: CASSLRDQVWNEQFF
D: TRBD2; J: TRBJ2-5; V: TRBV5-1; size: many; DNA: TGCGCCAGCAGCTTGGCCGGCGGGAGCCACCAAGAGACCCAGTACTTC; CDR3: CASSLAGGSHQETQYF
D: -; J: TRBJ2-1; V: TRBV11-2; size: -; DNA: TGTGCCAGCAGCTTAGCCAGGGAAAATGAGCAGTTCTTC; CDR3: CASSLARENEQFF
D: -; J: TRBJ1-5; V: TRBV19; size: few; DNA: TGTGCCAGTAGGTTGGATCTATCGAGCAATCAGCCCCAGCATTTT; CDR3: CASRLDLSSNQPQHF
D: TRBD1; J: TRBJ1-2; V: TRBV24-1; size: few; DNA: TGTGCCACCAGTGACCGGGACAGGGGCTATGGCTACACCTTC; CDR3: CATSDRDRGYGYTF
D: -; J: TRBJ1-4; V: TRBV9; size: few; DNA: TGTGCCAGCAGCGCTGAACAGGGTGGTAGGCCTAATGAAAAACTGTTTTTT; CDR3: CASSAEQGGRPNEKLFF
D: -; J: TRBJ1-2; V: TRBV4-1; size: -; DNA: TGCGCCAGCAGCCAAGATCCCGGGGGTGGGTATGGCTACACCTTC; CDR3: CASSQDPGGGYGYTF
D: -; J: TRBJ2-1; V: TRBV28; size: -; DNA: TGTGCCAGCAGTTTAGAGCTGGGGAGGAGTGGCGATGAGCAGTTCTTC; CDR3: CASSLELGRSGDEQFF
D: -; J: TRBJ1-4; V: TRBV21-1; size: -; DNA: TGTGCCAGCAGCTCGACATTACAGGGCCTTTCTAATGAAAAACTGTTTTTT; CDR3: CASSSTLQGLSNEKLFF
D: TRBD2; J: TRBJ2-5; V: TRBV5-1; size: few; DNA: TGCGCCAGCAGCTTTCTAGCGGGGGCCAAAGAGACCCAGTACTTC; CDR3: CASSFLAGAKETQYF
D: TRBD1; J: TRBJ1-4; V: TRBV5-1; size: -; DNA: TGCGCCAGCAGCTGGGGGACAGGGAAAGGTGAAAAACTGTTTTTT; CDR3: CASSWGTGKGEKLFF
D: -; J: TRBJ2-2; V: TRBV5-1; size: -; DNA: TGCGCCAGCAGCGGCTCGCTGGCCCACACCGGGGAGCTGTTTTTT; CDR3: CASSGSLAHTGELFF
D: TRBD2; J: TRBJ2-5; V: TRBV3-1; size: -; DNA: TGTGCCAGCAGCCGAATGGGACTAGCGGGAGGACTTGAGACCCAGTACTTC; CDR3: CASSRMGLAGGLETQYF
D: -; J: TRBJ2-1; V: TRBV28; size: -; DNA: TGTGCCAGCAGTTTGGGAGGGGGGGGAATTTCCTACAATGAGCAGTTCTTC; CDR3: CASSLGGGGISYNEQFF
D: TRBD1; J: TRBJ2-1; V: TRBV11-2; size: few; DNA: TGTGCCAGCAGCTTAGGAGGGACAGGACCGTCCAATGAGCAGTTCTTC; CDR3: CASSLGGTGPSNEQFF
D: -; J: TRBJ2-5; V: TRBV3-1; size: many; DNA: TGTGCCAGCAGCCATGAAGAGACCCAGTACTTC; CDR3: CASSHEETQYF
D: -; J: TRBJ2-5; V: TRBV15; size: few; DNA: TGTGCCACCAGCAGAGTGGGAAGGCAAGAGACCCAGTACTTC; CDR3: CATSRVGRQETQYF
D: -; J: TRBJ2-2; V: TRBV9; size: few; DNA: TGTGCCAGCAGCGTAGACTGGGTAACGGGAGCTTCCACCGGGGAGCTGTTTTTT; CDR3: CASSVDWVTGASTGELFF
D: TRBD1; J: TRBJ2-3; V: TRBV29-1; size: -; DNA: TGCAGCTTGGCGGACAGGGGGATTACAGATACGCAGTATTTT; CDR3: CSLADRGITDTQYF
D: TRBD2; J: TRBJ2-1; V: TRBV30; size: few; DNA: TGTGCCTGGACCATGGGACTAGCGGCTTACAATGAGCAGTTCTTC; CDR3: CAWTMGLAAYNEQFF
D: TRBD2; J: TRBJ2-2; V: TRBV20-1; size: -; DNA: TGCAGTGCTAGACGGCCCGGTAGCGGGAGTAACGGGGAGCTGTTTTTT; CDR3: CSARRPGSGSNGELFF
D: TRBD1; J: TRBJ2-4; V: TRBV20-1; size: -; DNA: TGCAGTGCTATGGGACAGGGTTTTCAAAACATTCAGTACTTC; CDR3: CSAMGQGFQNIQYF
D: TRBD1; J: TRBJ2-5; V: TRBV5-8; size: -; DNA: TGTGCCAGCAGCGCAACAGGGGGCAGTGAGACCCAGTACTTC; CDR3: CASSATGGSETQYF
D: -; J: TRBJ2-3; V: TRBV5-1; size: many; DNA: TGCGCCAGCAGATCTGAGGCGTTAAGCATTACGCAGTATTTT; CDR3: CASRSEALSITQYF
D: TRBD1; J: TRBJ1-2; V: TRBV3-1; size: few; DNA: TGTGCCAGCAGCCAAGGGACAGGGGGCTATGGCTACACCTTC; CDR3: CASSQGTGGYGYTF
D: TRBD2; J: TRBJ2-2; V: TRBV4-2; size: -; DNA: TGTGCCAGCAGCCGCCTAGCGGGAGCCGGGGAGCTGTTTTTT; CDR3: CASSRLAGAGELFF
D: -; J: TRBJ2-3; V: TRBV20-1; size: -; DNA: TGCAGTGCTAGGGCCTTGGGCGGGAGCACAGATACGCAGTATTTT; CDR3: CSARALGGSTDTQYF
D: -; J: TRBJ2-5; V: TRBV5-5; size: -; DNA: TGTGCCAGCAGCTTGACCAGGGTTGGCCAAGAGACCCAGTACTTC; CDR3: CASSLTRVGQETQYF
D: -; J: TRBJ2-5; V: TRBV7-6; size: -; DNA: TGTGCCAGCAGCTTAATGTCTGCGGGAGAGACCCAGTACTTC; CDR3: CASSLMSAGETQYF
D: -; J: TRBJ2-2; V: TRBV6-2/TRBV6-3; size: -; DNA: TGTGCCAGCAGTTACCCAGGGGCATACACCGGGGAGCTGTTTTTT; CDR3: CASSYPGAYTGELFF
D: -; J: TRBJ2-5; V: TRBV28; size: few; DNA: TGTGCCAGCAGTTCCTGGGGAGAAGGGGGACAAGAGACCCAGTACTTC; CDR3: CASSSWGEGGQETQYF
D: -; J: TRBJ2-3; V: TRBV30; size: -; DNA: TGTGCCTGGAAACACGGGACACTTAGCACAGATACGCAGTATTTT; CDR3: CAWKHGTLSTDTQYF
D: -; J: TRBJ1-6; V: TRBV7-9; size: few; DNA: TGTGCCAGCAGCTTAGTCCCTGATAATTCACCCCTCCACTTT; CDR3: CASSLVPDNSPLHF
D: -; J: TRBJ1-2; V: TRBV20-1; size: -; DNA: TGCAGTGCCCCTACTACACATGGACCCGACTATGGCTACACCTTC; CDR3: CSAPTTHGPDYGYTF
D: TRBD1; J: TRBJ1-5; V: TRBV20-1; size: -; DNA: TGCAGTGCGGCAGGACGGAACAGGGGCCCGTGGAGCAATCAGCCCCAGCATTTT; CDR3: CSAAGRNRGPWSNQPQHF
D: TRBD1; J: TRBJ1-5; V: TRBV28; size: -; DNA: TGTGCCAGCAGTCCTTCGGGACAGGGGGCTTATCAGCCCCAGCATTTT; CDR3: CASSPSGQGAYQPQHF